This T cell receptor (beta chain) comes out of a study of human T cells and chemical hapten exposure. Overall study context: In the sensitization step, 2% DPC was placed on roughly 2 cm by roughly 2 cm of upper inner arm skin.

At least ten counts were recorded for this clonotype. Described time point: patch test 2, 6 weeks after DPC sensitization. As to treatment: therapeutic diphenylcyclopropenone sensitization with weekly scalp DPC. Trimming left V 3 bases short and J 0 bases short, with 9 bases between. The CDR3 sequence is 16 residues long. Germline V gives CDR1 MRHNA, CDR2 SNTAGT. Unique molecular identifiers were attached to individual cDNA molecules within the library. Via MiXCR, TCRdb re-called the RACE reads, giving one row per CDR3 protein. The sample records about 85,000 distinct CDR3 sequences, roughly 11% being singletons.

This rearrangement joins TRBV6-4 to TRBJ2-6, with D tentatively TRBD2 (5 bases). The sequencing used whole blood, collected in connection with sensitization to the hapten diphenylcyclopropenone (DPC). This clonotype was sampled from a man aged 18-30 years with alopecia areata. Some clones in this sample may be carry-over from other donors' samples. CDR3 residues: CASSEEGDSGANVLTF. The CDR3 bases are TGTGCCAGCAGTGAAGAGGGCGACTCTGGGGCCAACGTCCTGACTTTC.